This T cell receptor beta chain derives from a study of naive and memory T cell subsets. Whole-study findings and limits: In CD4 and CD8 cells, diversity dropped from naive through EMRA. Each distinct alpha or beta sequence counts as one clonotype. Naive repertoires, especially CD8, held a few larger clonotypes, possibly memory cells re-expressing CD45RA.

Both TRBC1 and TRBC2 were covered by a beta constant-region primer of two equimolar oligonucleotides. Four rounds of PCR amplified the ligated cDNA using nested alpha and beta constant-region primers plus SP2. An oligonucleotide with the SP2 primer and a 12-nucleotide UMI was ligated to the cDNA 3' end. TCRdb reprocessed the UMI-ligation and nested PCR reads with MiXCR, giving one entry per CDR3 protein. The sample lists about 150,000 distinct CDR3 sequences, 22% occurring once. This clonotype came up a few times. Its target is unknown. Overnight CMV lysate stimulation of fresh PBMCs defined donor CMV status by CD4+ IFNgamma. The germline V gene encodes CDR1 DFQATT and CDR2 SNEGSKA (reference sequence). V lost 4 bases to trimming and J lost 5 bases; unmatched junction nucleotides: 3. The length of the CDR3 is 13 residues.

This chain joins TRBV20-1 and TRBJ1-5, with TRBD1 matching over 9 bases. The source is a human donor in good health. The sequencing sample was made of naive CD4+ T cells from blood. DNA of the CDR3: TGCAGTGCTAACCGGGACAGGGATCAGCCCCAGCATTTT. Its translation: CSANRDRDQPQHF.